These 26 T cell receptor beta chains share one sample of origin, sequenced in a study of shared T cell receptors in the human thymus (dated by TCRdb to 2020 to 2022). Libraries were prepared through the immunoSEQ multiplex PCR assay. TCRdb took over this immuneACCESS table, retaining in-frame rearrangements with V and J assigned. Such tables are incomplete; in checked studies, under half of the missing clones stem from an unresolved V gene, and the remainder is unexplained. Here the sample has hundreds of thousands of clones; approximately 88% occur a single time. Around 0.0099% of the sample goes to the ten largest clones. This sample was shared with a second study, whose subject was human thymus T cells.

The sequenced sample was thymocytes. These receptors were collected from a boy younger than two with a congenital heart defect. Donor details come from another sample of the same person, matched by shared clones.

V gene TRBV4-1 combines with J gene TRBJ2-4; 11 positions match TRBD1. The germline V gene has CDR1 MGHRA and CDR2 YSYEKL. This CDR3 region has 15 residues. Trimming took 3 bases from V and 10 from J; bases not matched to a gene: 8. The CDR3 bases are TGCGCCAGCAGCCACCGGGACAGGGGGTTAGGGATTCAGTACTTC. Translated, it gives CASSHRDRGLGIQYF.

The CDR3 spells CASSLAGDIAYEQYF. The CDR3 nucleotides are TGTGCCAGCAGCTTGGCCGGAGATATTGCCTACGAGCAGTACTTC. V is TRBV5-6 and J is TRBJ2-7; D is ambiguous. Germline V gives CDR1 SGHDT, CDR2 YYEEEE. V lost 0 bases and J lost 2, with 12 bases in between. CDR3 length: 15 amino acids.

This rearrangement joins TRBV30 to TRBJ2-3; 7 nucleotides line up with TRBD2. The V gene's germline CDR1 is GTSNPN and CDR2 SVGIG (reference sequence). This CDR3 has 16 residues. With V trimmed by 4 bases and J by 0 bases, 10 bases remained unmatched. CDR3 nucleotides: TGTGCCTGGAAGGGTATTGGGGAGGGAAGCACAGATACGCAGTATTTT. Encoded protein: CAWKGIGEGSTDTQYF.

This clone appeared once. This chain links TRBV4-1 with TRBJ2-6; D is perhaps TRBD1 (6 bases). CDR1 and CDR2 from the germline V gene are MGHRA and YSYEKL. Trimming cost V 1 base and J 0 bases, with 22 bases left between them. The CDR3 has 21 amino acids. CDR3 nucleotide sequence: TGCGCCAGCAGCCAAGCACCCTTATCCGGGACACTCAACTCTGGGGCCAACGTCCTGACTTTC. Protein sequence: CASSQAPLSGTLNSGANVLTF.

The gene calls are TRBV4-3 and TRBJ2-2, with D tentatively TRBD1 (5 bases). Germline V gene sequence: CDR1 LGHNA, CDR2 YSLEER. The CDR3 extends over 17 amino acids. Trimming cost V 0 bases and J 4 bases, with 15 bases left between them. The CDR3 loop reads CASSQENRQRVTGELFF. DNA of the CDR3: TGCGCCAGCAGCCAAGAAAATAGACAGAGAGTCACCGGGGAGCTGTTTTTT.

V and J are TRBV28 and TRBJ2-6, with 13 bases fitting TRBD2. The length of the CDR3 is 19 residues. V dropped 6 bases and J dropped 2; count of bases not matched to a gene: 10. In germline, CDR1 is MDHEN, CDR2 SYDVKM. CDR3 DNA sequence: TGTGCCAGCAGGAAAAGGACTAGCGGGAGCCTCGCTGGGGCCAACGTCCTGACTTTC. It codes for CASRKRTSGSLAGANVLTF.

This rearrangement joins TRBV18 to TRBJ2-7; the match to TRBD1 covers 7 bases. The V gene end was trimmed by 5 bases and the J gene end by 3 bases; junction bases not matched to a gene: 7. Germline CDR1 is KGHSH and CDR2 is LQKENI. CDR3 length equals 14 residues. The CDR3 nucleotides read TGTGCCAGCTCATCGGGGACAGCCGACTACGAGCAGTACTTC. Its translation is CASSSGTADYEQYF.

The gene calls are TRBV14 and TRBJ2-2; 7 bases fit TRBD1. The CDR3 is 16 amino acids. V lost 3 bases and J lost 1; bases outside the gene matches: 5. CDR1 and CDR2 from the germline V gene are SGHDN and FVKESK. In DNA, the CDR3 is TGTGCCAGCAGCCAGGTCGGGACAGTGAACACCGGGGAGCTGTTTTTT. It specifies CASSQVGTVNTGELFF.

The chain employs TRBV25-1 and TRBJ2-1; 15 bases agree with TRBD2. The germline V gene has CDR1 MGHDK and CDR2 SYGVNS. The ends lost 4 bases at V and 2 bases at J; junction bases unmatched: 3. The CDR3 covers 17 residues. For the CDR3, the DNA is TGTGCCAGCAGTGGTGGGACTAGCGGGGGGACCTACAATGAGCAGTTCTTC. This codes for CASSGGTSGGTYNEQFF.

For the CDR3, the DNA is TGTGCCACCAGCAGAGGTATAGAGGACAATGAGCAGTTCTTC. Residues: CATSRGIEDNEQFF. The chain joins TRBV15 to TRBJ2-1; D not certain. Trimming left V 1 base short and J 5 bases short, with 9 bases between. CDR1 is LNHNV and CDR2 is YYDKDF in the germline V gene (reference sequence). CDR3 length: 14 residues.

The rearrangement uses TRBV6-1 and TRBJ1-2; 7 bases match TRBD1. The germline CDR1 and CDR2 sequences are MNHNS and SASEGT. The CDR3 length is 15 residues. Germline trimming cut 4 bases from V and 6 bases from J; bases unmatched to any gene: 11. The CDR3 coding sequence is TGTGCCAGCAGTGCCTACAGGGGATTCCTTGATGGCTACACCTTC. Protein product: CASSAYRGFLDGYTF.

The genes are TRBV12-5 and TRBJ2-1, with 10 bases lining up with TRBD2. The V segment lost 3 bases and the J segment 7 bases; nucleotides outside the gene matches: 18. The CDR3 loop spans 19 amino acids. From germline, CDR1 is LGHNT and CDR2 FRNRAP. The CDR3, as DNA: TGTGCTAGTGGTTTATTCCGCCGGGGACTAGCGCCCTCCGTGAATGAGCAGTTCTTC. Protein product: CASGLFRRGLAPSVNEQFF.

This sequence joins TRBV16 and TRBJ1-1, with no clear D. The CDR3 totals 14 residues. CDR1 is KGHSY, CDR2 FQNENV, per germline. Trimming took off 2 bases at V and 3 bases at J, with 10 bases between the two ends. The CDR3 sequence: CASSQRGLDTEAFF. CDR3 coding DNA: TGTGCCAGCAGCCAACGGGGATTGGACACTGAAGCTTTCTTT.

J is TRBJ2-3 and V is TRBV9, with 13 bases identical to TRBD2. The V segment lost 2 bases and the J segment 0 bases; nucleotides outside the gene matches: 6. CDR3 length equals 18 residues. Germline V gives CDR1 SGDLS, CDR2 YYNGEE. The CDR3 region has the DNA TGTGCCAGCAGCGTGACTAGCGGGAGGTCCGGGAGCACAGATACGCAGTATTTT. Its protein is CASSVTSGRSGSTDTQYF.

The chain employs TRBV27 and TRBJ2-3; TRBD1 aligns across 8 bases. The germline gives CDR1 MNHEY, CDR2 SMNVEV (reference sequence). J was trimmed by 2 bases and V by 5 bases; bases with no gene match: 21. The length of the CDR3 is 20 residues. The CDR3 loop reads CASSQYRQGSVRRDTDTQYF. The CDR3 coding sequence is TGTGCCAGCAGTCAATACCGACAGGGGAGCGTTAGAAGGGACACAGATACGCAGTATTTT.

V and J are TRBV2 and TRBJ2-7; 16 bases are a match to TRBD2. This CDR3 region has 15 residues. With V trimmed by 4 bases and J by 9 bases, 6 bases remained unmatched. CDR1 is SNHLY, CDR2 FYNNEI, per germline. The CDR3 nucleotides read TGTGCCAGCAGTGCCGGGACTAGCGGGAGGGCCCGGCAGTACTTC. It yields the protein CASSAGTSGRARQYF.

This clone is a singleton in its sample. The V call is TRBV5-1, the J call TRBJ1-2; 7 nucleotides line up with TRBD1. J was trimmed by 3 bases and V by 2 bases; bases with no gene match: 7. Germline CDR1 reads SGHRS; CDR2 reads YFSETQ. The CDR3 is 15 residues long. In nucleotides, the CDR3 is TGCGCCAGCAGCTTCCCCCAGGGGGAAGACTATGGCTACACCTTC. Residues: CASSFPQGEDYGYTF.

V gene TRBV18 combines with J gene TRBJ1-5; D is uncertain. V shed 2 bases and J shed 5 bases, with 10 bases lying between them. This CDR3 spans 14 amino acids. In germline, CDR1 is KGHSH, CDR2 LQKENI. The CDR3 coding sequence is TGTGCCAGCTCACCAACCGGGGAGGATCAGCCCCAGCATTTT. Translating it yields CASSPTGEDQPQHF.

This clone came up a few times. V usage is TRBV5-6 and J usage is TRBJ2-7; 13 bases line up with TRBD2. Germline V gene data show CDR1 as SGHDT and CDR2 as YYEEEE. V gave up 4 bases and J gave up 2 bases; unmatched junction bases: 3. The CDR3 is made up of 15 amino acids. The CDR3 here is CASSNGTSGAYEQYF. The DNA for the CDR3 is TGTGCCAGCAGCAATGGGACTAGCGGGGCCTACGAGCAGTACTTC.

The CDR3 DNA follows: TGTGCCAGCAGCCAACAGGGGGCCCACAAGTTTTTT. This encodes CASSQQGAHKFF. The chain recombines TRBV7-9 with TRBJ1-4; 9 bases line up with TRBD1. CDR1 is SEHNR and CDR2 is FQNEAQ in the germline V gene (reference sequence). Trimming at V came to 5 bases and at J to 16 bases, leaving 8 bases not matched to a gene. CDR3 length equals 12 residues.

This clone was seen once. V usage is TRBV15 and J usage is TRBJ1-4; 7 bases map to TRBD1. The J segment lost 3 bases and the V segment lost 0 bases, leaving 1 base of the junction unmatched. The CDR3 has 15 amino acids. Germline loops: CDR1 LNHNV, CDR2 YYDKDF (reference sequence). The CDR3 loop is CATSRDGTANEKLFF. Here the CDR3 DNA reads TGTGCCACCAGCAGAGATGGGACAGCTAATGAAAAACTGTTTTTT.

As DNA, the CDR3 is TGTGCCATCAGTCTGGGACAGGGGAATGAGCAGTACTTC. Residues: CAISLGQGNEQYF. The chain employs TRBV10-3 and TRBJ2-7, with 10 bases aligning to TRBD1. The CDR3 is made up of 13 amino acids. The V and J ends lost 5 bases and 7 bases, in that order; junction bases with no gene match: 5. Germline CDR1 ENHRY, CDR2 SYGVKD.

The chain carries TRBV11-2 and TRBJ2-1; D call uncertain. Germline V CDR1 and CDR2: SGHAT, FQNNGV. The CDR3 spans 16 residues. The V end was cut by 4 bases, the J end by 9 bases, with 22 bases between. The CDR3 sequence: CASSSISGPRFREQFF. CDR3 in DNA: TGTGCCAGCAGCTCTATCTCTGGGCCCCGGTTCCGTGAGCAGTTCTTC.

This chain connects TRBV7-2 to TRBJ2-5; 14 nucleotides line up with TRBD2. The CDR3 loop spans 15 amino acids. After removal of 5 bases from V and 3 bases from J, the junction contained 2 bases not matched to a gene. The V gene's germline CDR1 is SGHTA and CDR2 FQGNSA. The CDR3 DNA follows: TGTGCCAGCAGCATGGGACTAGCGGGAGAAGAGACCCAGTACTTC. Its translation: CASSMGLAGEETQYF.

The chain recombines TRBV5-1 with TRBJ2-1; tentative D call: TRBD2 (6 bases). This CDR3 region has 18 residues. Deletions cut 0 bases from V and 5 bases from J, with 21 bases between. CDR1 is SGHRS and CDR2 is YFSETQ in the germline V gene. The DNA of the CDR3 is TGCGCCAGCAGCTTGGCCCCAGGTGTTCGGGAGTTTCACAATGAGCAGTTCTTC. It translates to CASSLAPGVREFHNEQFF. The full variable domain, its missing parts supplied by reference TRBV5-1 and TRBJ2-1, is KAGVTQTPRYLIKTRGQQVTLSCSPISGHRSVSWYQQTPGQGLQFLFEYFSETQRNKGNFPGRFSGRQFSNSRSEMNVSTLELGDSALYLCASSLAPGVREFHNEQFFGPGTRLTVL.

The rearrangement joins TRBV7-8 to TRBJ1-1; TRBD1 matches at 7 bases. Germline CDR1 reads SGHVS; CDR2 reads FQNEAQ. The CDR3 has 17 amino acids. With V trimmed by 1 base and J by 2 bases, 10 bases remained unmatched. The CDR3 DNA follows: TGTGCCAGCAGCTTAGGGCGAAGAAGGGGGCATAACACTGAAGCTTTCTTT. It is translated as CASSLGRRRGHNTEAFF.